Listed below are T cell receptor beta chains from one sample, sequenced in a study of cytomegalovirus exposure and HLA in healthy donors. Assay: immunoSEQ multiplex PCR; the TCRdb copy retains only in-frame clones and omits some. The sample yields 150,000 to 200,000 clones, more than 75% seen once. The sample taken for sequencing was PBMCs. The origin of the receptors is a woman aged 40 to 55 in good health and CMV-seronegative. The CDR3 runs from the conserved cysteine through the conserved F or W. A D gene is named only where the DNA matches it firmly. Clone size appears in some rows only: once, few, many, or a class for an expanded clone.

clone_size	d_call	v_call	j_call	cdr3_aa	cdr3_nt
NA	TRBD1	TRBV11-2	TRBJ2-2	CASRSTGRNTGELFF	TGTGCCAGCAGATCGACAGGGAGGAACACCGGGGAGCTGTTTTTT
few	TRBD1	TRBV11-2	TRBJ2-5	CASSSQGAGTQYF	TGTGCCAGCAGCTCCCAGGGGGCGGGAACCCAGTACTTC
NA	NA	TRBV5-1	TRBJ1-3	CASSLEGDTIYF	TGCGCCAGCAGCTTGGAGGGGGACACCATATATTTT
NA	TRBD1	TRBV28	TRBJ1-5	CASSRTGRNQPQHF	TGTGCCAGCAGCCGGACAGGGAGAAATCAGCCCCAGCATTTT
NA	NA	TRBV7-9	TRBJ1-1	CASSFGIALNTEAFF	TGTGCCAGCAGCTTCGGGATTGCCCTGAACACTGAAGCTTTCTTT
NA	TRBD2	TRBV5-1	TRBJ2-3	CASSIRTSGTSTDTQYF	TGCGCCAGCAGCATCCGGACTAGCGGTACTAGCACAGATACGCAGTATTTT
NA	TRBD2	TRBV7-2	TRBJ2-5	CASSSGGGLKTQYF	TGTGCCAGCAGCTCTGGGGGGGGGTTGAAGACCCAGTACTTC
NA	TRBD2	TRBV4-3	TRBJ2-5	CASSQGRGGGETQYF	TGCGCCAGCAGCCAAGGTCGCGGGGGAGGAGAGACCCAGTACTTC
few	TRBD1	TRBV6-5	TRBJ2-5	CALTRTGSTQYF	TGTGCCCTAACCCGGACAGGATCGACCCAGTACTTC
NA	NA	TRBV6-5	TRBJ1-2	CASSQLFNYGYTF	TGTGCCAGCAGTCAACTTTTCAACTATGGCTACACCTTC
NA	TRBD1	TRBV7-2	TRBJ1-2	CASSLLGQGRSYTF	TGTGCCAGCAGCTTATTAGGACAGGGTAGGAGCTACACCTTC
NA	TRBD2	TRBV6-6	TRBJ2-7	CASREREAAYEQYF	TGTGCCAGCAGAGAACGGGAGGCGGCCTACGAGCAGTACTTC
NA	NA	TRBV10-1	TRBJ2-3	CASSEDRLSTDTQYF	TGCGCCAGCAGTGAGGACAGATTGAGCACAGATACGCAGTATTTT
NA	NA	TRBV7-9	TRBJ2-3	CASSFWTASTDTQYF	TGTGCCAGCAGCTTCTGGACAGCTAGCACAGATACGCAGTATTTT
NA	NA	TRBV7-2	TRBJ2-2	CASSPEGKKGGELFF	TGTGCCAGCAGCCCAGAGGGAAAAAAAGGCGGGGAGCTGTTTTTT
NA	TRBD2	TRBV9	TRBJ2-2	CASSAGLAGSGELFF	TGTGCCAGCAGCGCGGGACTAGCGGGTTCCGGGGAGCTGTTTTTT
NA	NA	TRBV18	TRBJ1-1	CASSRNRVERTEAFF	TGTGCCAGCTCACGGAACAGGGTCGAACGCACTGAAGCTTTCTTT
NA	TRBD2	TRBV5-1	TRBJ2-3	CASSTASGTYTDTQYF	TGCGCCAGCAGCACCGCTAGCGGGACATACACAGATACGCAGTATTTT
NA	TRBD1	TRBV30	TRBJ2-7	CAWSPDREYEQYF	TGTGCCTGGAGCCCGGACAGGGAATACGAGCAGTACTTC
NA	NA	TRBV7-8	TRBJ2-1	CASSPLRDEQFF	TGTGCCAGCAGCCCGCTACGGGATGAGCAGTTCTTC
NA	TRBD2	TRBV7-9	TRBJ2-3	CASNLSGSIGTDTQYF	TGTGCCAGCAACCTTAGCGGGAGTATCGGCACAGATACGCAGTATTTT
NA	NA	TRBV10-3	TRBJ1-1	CAINREEDTEAFF	TGTGCCATAAACAGGGAAGAGGACACTGAAGCTTTCTTT